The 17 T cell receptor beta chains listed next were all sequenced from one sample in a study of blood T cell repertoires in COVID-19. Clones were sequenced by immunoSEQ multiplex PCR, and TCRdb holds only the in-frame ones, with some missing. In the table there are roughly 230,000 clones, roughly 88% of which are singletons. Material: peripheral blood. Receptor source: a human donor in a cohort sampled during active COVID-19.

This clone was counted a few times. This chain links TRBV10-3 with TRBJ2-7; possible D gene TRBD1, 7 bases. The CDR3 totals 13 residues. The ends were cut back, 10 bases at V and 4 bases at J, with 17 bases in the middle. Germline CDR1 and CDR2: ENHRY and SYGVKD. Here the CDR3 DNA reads TGTGCCACCGCAGGGGGGAAGCAGTACGAGCAGTACTTC. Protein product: CATAGGKQYEQYF.

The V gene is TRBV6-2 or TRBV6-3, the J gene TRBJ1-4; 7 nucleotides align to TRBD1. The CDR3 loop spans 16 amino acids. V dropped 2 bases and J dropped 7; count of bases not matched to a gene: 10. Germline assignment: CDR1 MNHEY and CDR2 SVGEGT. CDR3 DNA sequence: TGTGCCAGCAGTTACCATACAGGGGTTCGTCGTGAAAAACTGTTTTTT. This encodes CASSYHTGVRREKLFF.

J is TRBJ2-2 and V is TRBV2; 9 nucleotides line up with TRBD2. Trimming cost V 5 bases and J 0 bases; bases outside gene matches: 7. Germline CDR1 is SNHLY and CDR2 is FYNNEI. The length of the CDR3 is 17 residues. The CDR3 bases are TGTGCCAGCAGTTTTAGCGGGAGCGAGCCGAACACCGGGGAGCTGTTTTTT. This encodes CASSFSGSEPNTGELFF.

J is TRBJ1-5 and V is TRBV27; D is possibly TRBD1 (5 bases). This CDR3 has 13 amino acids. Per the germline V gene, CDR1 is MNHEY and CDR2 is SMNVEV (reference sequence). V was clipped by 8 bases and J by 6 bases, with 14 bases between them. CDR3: CASGGIAGQPQHF. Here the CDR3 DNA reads TGTGCCAGCGGGGGGATAGCAGGTCAGCCCCAGCATTTT.

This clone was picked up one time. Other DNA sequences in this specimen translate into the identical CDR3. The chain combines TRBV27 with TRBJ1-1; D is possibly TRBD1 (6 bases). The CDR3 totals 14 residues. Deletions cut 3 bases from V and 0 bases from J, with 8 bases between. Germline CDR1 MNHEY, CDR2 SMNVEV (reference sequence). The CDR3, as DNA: TGTGCCAGCAGTTTCAGGGGATTGAACACTGAAGCTTTCTTT. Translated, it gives CASSFRGLNTEAFF.

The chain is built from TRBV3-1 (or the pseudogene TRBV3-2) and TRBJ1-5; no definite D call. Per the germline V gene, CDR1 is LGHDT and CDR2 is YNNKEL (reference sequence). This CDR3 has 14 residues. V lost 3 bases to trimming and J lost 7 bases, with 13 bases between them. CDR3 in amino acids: CASSHFAEPQPQHF. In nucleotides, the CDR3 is TGTGCCAGCAGCCACTTCGCAGAACCCCAGCCCCAGCATTTT.

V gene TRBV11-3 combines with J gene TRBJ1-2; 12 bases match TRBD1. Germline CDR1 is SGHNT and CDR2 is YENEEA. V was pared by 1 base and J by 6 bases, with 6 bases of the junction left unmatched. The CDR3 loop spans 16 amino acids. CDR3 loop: CASSLGGQGAANGYTF. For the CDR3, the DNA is TGTGCCAGCAGCTTAGGGGGACAGGGGGCGGCGAATGGCTACACCTTC.

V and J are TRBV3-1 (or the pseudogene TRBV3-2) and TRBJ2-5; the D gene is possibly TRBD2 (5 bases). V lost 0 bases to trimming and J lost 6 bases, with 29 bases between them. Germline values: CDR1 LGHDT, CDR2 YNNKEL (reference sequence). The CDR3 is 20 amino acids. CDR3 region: CASSQERRQTRALPGKTQYF. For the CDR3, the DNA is TGTGCCAGCAGCCAAGAAAGGCGCCAAACCCGAGCATTACCCGGGAAGACCCAGTACTTC.

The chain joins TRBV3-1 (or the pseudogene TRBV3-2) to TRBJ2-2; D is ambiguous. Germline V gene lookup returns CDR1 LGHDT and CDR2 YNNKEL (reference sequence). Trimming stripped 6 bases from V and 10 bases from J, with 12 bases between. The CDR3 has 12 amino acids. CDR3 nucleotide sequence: TGTGCCAGCAGTCCTTTTCAGTCGGAGCTGTTTTTT. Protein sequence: CASSPFQSELFF.

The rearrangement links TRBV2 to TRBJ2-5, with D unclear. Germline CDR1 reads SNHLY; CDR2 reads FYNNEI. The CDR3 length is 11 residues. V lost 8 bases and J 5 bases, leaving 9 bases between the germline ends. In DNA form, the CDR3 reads TGTGCCAGCCTAGAATGGGAGACCCAGTACTTC. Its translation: CASLEWETQYF.

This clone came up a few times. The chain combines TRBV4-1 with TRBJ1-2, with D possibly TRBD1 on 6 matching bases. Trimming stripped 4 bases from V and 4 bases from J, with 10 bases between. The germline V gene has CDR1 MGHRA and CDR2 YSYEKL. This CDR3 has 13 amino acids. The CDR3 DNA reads TGCGCCAGCAGCCCCGGACAGCCCTATGGCTACACCTTC. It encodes CASSPGQPYGYTF.

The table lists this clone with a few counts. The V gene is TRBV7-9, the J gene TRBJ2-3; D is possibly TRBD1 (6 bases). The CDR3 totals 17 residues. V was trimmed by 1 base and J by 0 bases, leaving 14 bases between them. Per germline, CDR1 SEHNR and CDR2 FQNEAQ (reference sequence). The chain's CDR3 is CASSLDGGITSTDTQYF. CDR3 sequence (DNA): TGTGCCAGCAGCTTAGATGGGGGCATAACTAGCACAGATACGCAGTATTTT.

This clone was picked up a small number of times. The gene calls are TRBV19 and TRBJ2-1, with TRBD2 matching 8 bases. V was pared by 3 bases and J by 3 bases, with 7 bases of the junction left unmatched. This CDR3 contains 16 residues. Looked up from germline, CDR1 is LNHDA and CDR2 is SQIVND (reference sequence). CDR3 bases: TGTGCCAGTAGTATTACGGCGGGAGGACACTACAATGAGCAGTTCTTC. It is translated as CASSITAGGHYNEQFF.

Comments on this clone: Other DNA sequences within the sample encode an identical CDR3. Here the CDR3 DNA reads TGTGCCAGCTCACCAATTCAGGAGACCCAGTACTTC. Translating gives CASSPIQETQYF. This sequence joins TRBV18 and TRBJ2-5; no definite D call. This CDR3 region has 12 residues. V gave up 2 bases and J gave up 5 bases, with 6 bases separating them. The germline CDR1 and CDR2 sequences are KGHSH and LQKENI. Looking up the rest from reference TRBV18 and TRBJ2-5 gives the full variable domain: NAGVMQNPRHLVRRRGQEARLRCSPMKGHSHVYWYRQLPEEGLKFMVYLQKENIIDESGMPKERFSAEFPKEGPSILRIQQVVRGDSAAYFCASSPIQETQYFGPGTRLLVL.

CDR3 amino acids: CASRGAGTSGGYEQYF. In DNA, the CDR3 is TGCGCCAGCAGGGGCGCGGGGACTAGCGGGGGTTACGAGCAGTACTTC. The chain is built from TRBV10-2 and TRBJ2-7; 14 nucleotides line up with TRBD2. The CDR3 consists of 16 residues. V lost 6 bases, J lost 4 bases, and 8 bases stayed unmatched. Germline CDR1 reads WSHSY; CDR2 reads SAAADI.

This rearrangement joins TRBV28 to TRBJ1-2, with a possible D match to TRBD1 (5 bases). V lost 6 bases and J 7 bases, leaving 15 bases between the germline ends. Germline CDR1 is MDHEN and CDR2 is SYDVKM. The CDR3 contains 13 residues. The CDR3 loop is CASSRPGLGGYTF. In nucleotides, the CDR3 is TGTGCCAGCAGCCGACCGGGACTAGGTGGCTACACCTTC.

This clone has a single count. As DNA, the CDR3 is TGTGCCAGCAGCCTGGGGACTGGTCCGAACACTGAAGCTTTCTTT. Amino acids: CASSLGTGPNTEAFF. V is TRBV4-2 and J is TRBJ1-1, with D perhaps TRBD1 (5 bases). This CDR3 region has 15 residues. V gave up 4 bases and J gave up 1 base, with 13 bases separating them. The germline V gene encodes CDR1 LGHNA and CDR2 YNFKEQ.